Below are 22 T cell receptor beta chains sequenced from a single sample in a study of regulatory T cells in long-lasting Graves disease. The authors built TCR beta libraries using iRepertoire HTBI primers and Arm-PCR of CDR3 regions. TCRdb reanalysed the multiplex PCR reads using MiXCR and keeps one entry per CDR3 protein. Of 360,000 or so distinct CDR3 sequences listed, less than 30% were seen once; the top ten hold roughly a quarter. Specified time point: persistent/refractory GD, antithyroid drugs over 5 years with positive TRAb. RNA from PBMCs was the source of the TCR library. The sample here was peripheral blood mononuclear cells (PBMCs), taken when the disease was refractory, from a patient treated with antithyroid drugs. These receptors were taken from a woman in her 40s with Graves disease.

Here the CDR3 reads CASSFDRKGQSSYNEQFF. The CDR3 bases are TGTGCCAGCAGTTTCGATAGGAAGGGACAGAGCTCCTACAATGAGCAGTTCTTC. The chain couples TRBV28 to TRBJ2-1, with 7 positions matching TRBD1. Germline-derived CDR1 and CDR2 are MDHEN and SYDVKM. The CDR3 length is 18 residues. With 3 bases clipped from V and 0 bases from J, the junction kept 11 bases outside the gene matches.

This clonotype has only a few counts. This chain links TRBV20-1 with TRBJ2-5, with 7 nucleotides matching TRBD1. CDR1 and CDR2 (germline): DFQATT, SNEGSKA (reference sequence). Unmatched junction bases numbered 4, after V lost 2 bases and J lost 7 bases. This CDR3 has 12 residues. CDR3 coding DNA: TGCAGTGCTAGAACAGCAGGGGGGACCCAGTACTTC. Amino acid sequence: CSARTAGGTQYF.

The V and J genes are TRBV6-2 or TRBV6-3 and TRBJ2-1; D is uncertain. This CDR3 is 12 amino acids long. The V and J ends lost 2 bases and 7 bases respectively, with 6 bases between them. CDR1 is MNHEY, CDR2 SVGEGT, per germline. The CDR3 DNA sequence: TGTGCCAGCAGTTACAACGTAAATGAGCAGTTCTTC. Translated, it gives CASSYNVNEQFF.

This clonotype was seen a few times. CDR3 sequence: CSVEVHLGGDTQYF. In nucleotides, the CDR3 is TGCAGCGTTGAAGTTCACCTCGGGGGAGATACGCAGTATTTT. This chain uses TRBV29-1 with TRBJ2-3; D is perhaps TRBD2 (6 bases). Germline V gene lookup returns CDR1 SQVTM and CDR2 ANQGSEA. The V gene lost 1 base and the J gene lost 5 bases, with 13 bases spanning the gap. The CDR3 loop spans 14 amino acids.

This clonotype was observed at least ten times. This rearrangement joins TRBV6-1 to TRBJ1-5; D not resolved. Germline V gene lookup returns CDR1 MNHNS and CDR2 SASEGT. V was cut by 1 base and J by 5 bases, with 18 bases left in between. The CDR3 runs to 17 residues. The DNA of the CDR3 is TGTGCCAGCAGTGAAGTCGCCTTCAGCGAGGCGGATCAGCCCCAGCATTTT. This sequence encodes CASSEVAFSEADQPQHF.

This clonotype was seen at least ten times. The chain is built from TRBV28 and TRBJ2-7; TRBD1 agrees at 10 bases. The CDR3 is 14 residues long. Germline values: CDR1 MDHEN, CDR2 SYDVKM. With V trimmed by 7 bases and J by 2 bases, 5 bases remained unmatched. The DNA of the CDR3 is TGTGCCAGCAACATGGGACAGGGGACCTACGAGCAGTACTTC. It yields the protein CASNMGQGTYEQYF. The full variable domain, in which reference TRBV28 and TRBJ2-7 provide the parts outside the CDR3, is DVKVTQSSRYLVKRTGEKVFLECVQDMDHENMFWYRQDPGLGLRLIYFSYDVKMKEKGDIPEGYSVSREKKERFSLILESASTNQTSMYLCASNMGQGTYEQYFGPGTRLTVT.

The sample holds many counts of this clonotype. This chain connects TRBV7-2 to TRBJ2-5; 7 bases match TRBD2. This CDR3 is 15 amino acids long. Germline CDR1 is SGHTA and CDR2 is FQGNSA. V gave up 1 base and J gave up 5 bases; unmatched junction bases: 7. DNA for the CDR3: TGTGCCAGCAGCTTAGTTAGGGGAGGGGCGGAGACCCAGTACTTC. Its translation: CASSLVRGGAETQYF.

CDR3 protein: CASRVPGNEQFF. In DNA form, the CDR3 reads TGTGCCAGCAGAGTCCCCGGGAATGAGCAGTTCTTC. The V and J genes are TRBV6-1 and TRBJ2-1; no definite D call. Looked up from germline, CDR1 is MNHNS and CDR2 is SASEGT. The CDR3 runs 12 residues. V was pared by 6 bases and J by 7 bases, with 10 bases between.

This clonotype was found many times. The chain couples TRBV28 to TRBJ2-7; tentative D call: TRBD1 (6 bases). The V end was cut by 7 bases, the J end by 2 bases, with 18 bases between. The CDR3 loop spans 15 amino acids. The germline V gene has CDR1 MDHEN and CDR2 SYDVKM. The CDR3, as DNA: TGTGCCAGCACTCGGCTGCAGGGGTCGACCTACGAGCAGTACTTC. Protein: CASTRLQGSTYEQYF.

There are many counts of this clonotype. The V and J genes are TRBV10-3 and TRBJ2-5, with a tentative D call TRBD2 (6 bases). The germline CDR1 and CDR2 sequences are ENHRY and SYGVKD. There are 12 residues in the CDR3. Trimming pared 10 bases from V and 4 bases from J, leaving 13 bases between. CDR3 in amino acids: CATRDWTETQYF. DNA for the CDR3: TGTGCCACCCGGGACTGGACAGAGACCCAGTACTTC.

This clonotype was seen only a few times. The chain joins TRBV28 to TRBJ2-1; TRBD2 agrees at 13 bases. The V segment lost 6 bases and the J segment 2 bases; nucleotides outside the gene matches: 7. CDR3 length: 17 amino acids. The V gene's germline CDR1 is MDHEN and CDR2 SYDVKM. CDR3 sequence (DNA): TGTGCCAGCAGCGCCCCGGGACTAGCGGGACCCTACAATGAGCAGTTCTTC. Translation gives CASSAPGLAGPYNEQFF.

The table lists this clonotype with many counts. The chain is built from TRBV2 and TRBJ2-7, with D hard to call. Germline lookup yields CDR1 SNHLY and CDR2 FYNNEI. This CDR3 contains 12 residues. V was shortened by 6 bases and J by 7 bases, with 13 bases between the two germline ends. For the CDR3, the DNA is TGTGCCAGCAGGGTAGATGCGAGGGAGCAGTACTTC. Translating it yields CASRVDAREQYF. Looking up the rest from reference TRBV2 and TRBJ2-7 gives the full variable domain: EPEVTQTPSHQVTQMGQEVILRCVPISNHLYFYWYRQILGQKVEFLVSFYNNEISEKSEIFDDQFSVERPDGSNFTLKIRSTKLEDSAMYFCASRVDAREQYFGPGTRLTVT.

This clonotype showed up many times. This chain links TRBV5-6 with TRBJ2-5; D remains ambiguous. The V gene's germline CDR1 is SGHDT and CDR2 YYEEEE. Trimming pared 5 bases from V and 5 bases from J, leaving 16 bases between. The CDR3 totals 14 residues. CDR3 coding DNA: TGTGCCAGCAGTCAACGACGGACGGCGGAGACCCAGTACTTC. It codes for CASSQRRTAETQYF.

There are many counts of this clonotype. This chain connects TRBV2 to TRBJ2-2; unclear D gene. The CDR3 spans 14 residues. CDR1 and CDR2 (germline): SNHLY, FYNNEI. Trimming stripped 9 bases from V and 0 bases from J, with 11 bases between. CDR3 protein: CASMGPANTGELFF. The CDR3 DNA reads TGTGCCAGTATGGGCCCCGCGAACACCGGGGAGCTGTTTTTT.

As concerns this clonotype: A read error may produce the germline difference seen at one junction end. CDR3 coding DNA: TGTTCCAGCAGTTTATCCCCTCGTGGGGCGTATCAGCCCCAGCATTTT. Amino acid sequence: CSSSLSPRGAYQPQHF. The rearrangement joins TRBV27 to TRBJ1-5; maybe TRBD1 (5 bases). Germline CDR1 MNHEY, CDR2 SMNVEV (reference sequence). The CDR3 runs 16 residues.

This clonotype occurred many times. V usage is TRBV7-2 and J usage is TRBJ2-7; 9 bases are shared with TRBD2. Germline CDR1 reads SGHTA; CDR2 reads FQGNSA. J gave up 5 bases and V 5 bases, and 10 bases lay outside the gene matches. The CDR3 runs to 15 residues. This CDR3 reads CASSLPGLAIHEQYF. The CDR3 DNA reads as TGTGCCAGCAGCCTACCGGGACTAGCTATCCACGAGCAGTACTTC.

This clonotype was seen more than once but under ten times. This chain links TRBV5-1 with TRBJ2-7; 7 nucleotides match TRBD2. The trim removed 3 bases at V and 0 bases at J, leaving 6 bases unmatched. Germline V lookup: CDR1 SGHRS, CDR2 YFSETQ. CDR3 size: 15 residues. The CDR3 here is CASSSAGVGSYEQYF. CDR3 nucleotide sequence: TGCGCCAGCAGCTCTGCGGGAGTTGGCTCCTACGAGCAGTACTTC.

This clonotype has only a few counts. The CDR3, as DNA: TGTGCCAGCAGTTTTAAGGGAGTTGGTACAGATACGCAGTATTTT. Amino acid sequence: CASSFKGVGTDTQYF. The chain uses TRBV27 and TRBJ2-3; possible D gene TRBD2, 5 bases. Trimming shortened V by 3 bases and J by 3 bases, and 13 bases separated the two germline ends. This CDR3 comprises 15 residues. CDR1 and CDR2 (germline): MNHEY, SMNVEV (reference sequence).

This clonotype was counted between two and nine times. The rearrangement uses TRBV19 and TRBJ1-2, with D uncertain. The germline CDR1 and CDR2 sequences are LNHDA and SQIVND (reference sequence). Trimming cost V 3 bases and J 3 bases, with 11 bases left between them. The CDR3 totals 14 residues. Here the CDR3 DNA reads TGTGCCAGTAGTATCCCGGCGGATCACTATGGCTACACCTTC. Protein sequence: CASSIPADHYGYTF.

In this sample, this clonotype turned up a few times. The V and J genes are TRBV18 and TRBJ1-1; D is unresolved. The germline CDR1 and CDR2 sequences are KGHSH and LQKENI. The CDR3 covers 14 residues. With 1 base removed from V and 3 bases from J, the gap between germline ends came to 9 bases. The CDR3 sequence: CASSPQGLDTEAFF. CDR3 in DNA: TGTGCCAGCTCACCACAGGGTTTGGACACTGAAGCTTTCTTT.

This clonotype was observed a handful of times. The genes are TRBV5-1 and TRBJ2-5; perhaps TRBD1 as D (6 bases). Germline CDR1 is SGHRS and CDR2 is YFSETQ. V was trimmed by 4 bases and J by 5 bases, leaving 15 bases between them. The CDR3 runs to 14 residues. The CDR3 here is CASSLTGPGETQYF. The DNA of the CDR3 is TGCGCCAGCAGCCTGACAGGCCCAGGGGAGACCCAGTACTTC.

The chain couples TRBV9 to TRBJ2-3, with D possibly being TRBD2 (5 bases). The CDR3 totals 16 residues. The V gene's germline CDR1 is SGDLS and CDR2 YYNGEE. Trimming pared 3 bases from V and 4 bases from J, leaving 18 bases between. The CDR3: CASSADSFSTADTQYF. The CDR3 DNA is TGTGCCAGCAGCGCGGACTCGTTTAGTACCGCAGATACGCAGTATTTT.